This T cell receptor (beta chain) was sequenced for a study of T cell responses to AZD1222 COVID-19 vaccine. Study-level points and caveats: Repertoire sampling happened only post peak T cell response. Donors, mostly white British, included more females; clonal diversity was possibly underestimated.

The V and J ends lost 0 bases and 5 bases respectively, with 9 bases between them. This CDR3 region has 13 residues. CDR1 and CDR2 (germline): SGHKS, YYEKEE (reference sequence). This clone showed up just a few times. The antigen remains undetermined. The data were produced by immunoSEQ multiplex PCR, yet TCRdb's version contains in-frame clones alone and is incomplete. Found here are more than 110,000 clones, roughly 92% of them singletons; the top ten hold more than 4.5%. The sequence came from an adult in good health. Source: peripheral blood, taken on day 0 of AZD1222 vaccination. V gene TRBV5-5 combines with J gene TRBJ2-7; D might be TRBD1 (6 bases). Written as DNA, the CDR3 is TGTGCCAGCAGCTTGGCAGGGGTCCACGAGCAGTACTTC. Translating gives CASSLAGVHEQYF. Full variable domain (remainder filled in from reference TRBV5-5 and TRBJ2-7): DAGVTQSPTHLIKTRGQQVTLRCSPISGHKSVSWYQQVLGQGPQFIFQYYEKEERGRGNFPDRFSARQFPNYSSELNVNALLLGDSALYLCASSLAGVHEQYFGPGTRLTVT.